This T cell receptor (beta chain) was recovered during a study of shared clonotypes between healthy human individuals. The unsorted PBMC sample used ten immunoSEQ deep assay plates. Profiling relied on immunoSEQ multiplex PCR, and the TCRdb table lists in-frame clones only, not all of them. The sample contains about 500,000 clones, roughly three quarters of which appear only once. Trimming cost V 5 bases and J 6 bases; bases outside gene matches: 7. The CDR3 has 15 amino acids. CDR1 SNHLY and CDR2 FYNNEI come from the germline V gene. This clone has a handful of counts. This TCR derives from a woman in her thirties or forties in good health. Some clones in this sample may be carry-over from other donors' samples. The chain carries TRBV2 and TRBJ1-4; 9 positions agree with TRBD1. The sequenced sample consisted of PBMCs. The CDR3 region has the DNA TGTGCCAGCAGTCGTGACAGGGGGGGAGATGAAAAACTGTTTTTT. The encoded protein is CASSRDRGGDEKLFF.